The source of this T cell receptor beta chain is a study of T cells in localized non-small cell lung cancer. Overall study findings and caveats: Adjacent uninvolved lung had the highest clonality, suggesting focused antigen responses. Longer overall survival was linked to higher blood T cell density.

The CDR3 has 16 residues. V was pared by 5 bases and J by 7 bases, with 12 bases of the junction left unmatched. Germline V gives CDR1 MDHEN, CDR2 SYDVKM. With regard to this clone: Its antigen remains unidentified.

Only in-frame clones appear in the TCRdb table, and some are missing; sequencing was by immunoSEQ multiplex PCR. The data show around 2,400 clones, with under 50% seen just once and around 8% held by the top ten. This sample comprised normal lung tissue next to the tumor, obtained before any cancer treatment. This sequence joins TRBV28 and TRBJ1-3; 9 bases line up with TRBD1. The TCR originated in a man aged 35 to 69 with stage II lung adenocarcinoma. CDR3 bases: TGTGCCAGCAGTCCCGAAACTGGGACAGGGCCCAACACCATATATTTT. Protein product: CASSPETGTGPNTIYF.